This T cell receptor beta chain was sequenced during a study of blood T cell repertoires in COVID-19. Some clones are missing from TCRdb's copy, which holds only in-frame ones; the method was immunoSEQ multiplex PCR. There are around 700,000 clones in the sample; 85% to 90% occur only once, and more than 0.25% lies in the top ten. The germline V gene encodes CDR1 MNHNY and CDR2 SVGAGI (reference sequence). The CDR3 contains 13 residues. Trimming stripped 8 bases from V and 2 bases from J, with 10 bases between. Sequencing was done on a sample of peripheral blood. The chain uses TRBV6-6 and TRBJ1-3, with D unresolved. The sequence was collected from a woman between 18 and 29 years old with acute or convalescent COVID-19. CDR3 loop: CASRDGAGNTIYF. The CDR3 bases are TGTGCCAGCCGTGACGGGGCTGGAAACACCATATATTTT.